Shown below are 20 T cell receptor beta chains from a single sample sequenced in a study of monozygotic twins with inflammatory bowel disease. TCRdb reanalyzed the 5' RACE reads and collapses them to one entry per CDR3 protein, without DNA. The table lists 190,000 or so distinct CDR3 sequences. Sequencing was done on a sample of blood. All receptors derive from a human donor with ulcerative colitis or Crohn's disease, or a healthy co-twin of an affected twin (not recorded which).

The chain has TRBV5-1 and TRBJ1-1. The CDR3 runs to 14 residues. The germline CDR1 and CDR2 sequences are SGHRS and YFSETQ. CDR3 sequence reads: CASSPAWGNTEAFF.

The chain is built from TRBV27 and TRBJ2-1; TCRdb lists TRBD1, though no DNA is available to test this call. CDR3 length equals 17 residues. Germline V gene sequence: CDR1 MNHEY, CDR2 SMNVEV (reference sequence). Here the CDR3 reads CASSPNSGRGLYNEQFF.

V usage is TRBV20-1 and J usage is TRBJ1-1. From germline, CDR1 is DFQATT and CDR2 SNEGSKA (reference sequence). CDR3 length: 13 residues. The CDR3 sequence: CSARRSGNTEAFF.

The chain links TRBV10-3 to TRBJ1-4; TCRdb's D call of TRBD1 is untestable without DNA. CDR3 length: 17 residues. Germline V lookup: CDR1 ENHRY, CDR2 SYGVKD. The CDR3 sequence is CAISESDRGRDGGKLFF.

The gene calls are TRBV20-1 and TRBJ1-2. Germline assignment: CDR1 DFQATT and CDR2 SNEGSKA (reference sequence). The CDR3 extends over 14 amino acids. The CDR3 sequence is CSARETPAVYGYTF.

This chain joins TRBV5-5 and TRBJ2-5; TCRdb gives TRBD1 as the D gene, but with no DNA this cannot be confirmed. CDR3 size: 17 residues. Germline assignment: CDR1 SGHKS and CDR2 YYEKEE (reference sequence). The CDR3 sequence: CASSSKPGTRVQETQYF. Based on the CDR3 plus reference TRBV5-5 and TRBJ2-5, the full variable domain is DAGVTQSPTHLIKTRGQQVTLRCSPISGHKSVSWYQQVLGQGPQFIFQYYEKEERGRGNFPDRFSARQFPNYSSELNVNALLLGDSALYLCASSSKPGTRVQETQYFGPGTRLLVL.

The V gene is TRBV20-1, the J gene TRBJ2-7. The CDR3 is 14 amino acids. Germline assignment: CDR1 DFQATT and CDR2 SNEGSKA (reference sequence). The CDR3 loop reads CSARAPQGSYEQYF.

The V and J genes are TRBV7-3 and TRBJ2-1; the D call of TRBD2 rests on TCRdb alone, since no DNA is present to check it. CDR3 length equals 16 residues. The germline V gene has CDR1 SGHTA and CDR2 FQGTGA. CDR3 amino acids: CASSLTAGGVYNEQFF.

CDR3 amino acids: CASSQHGTWNNSPLHF. This chain connects TRBV18 to TRBJ1-6; without DNA, the TCRdb call of TRBD1 cannot be checked. The CDR3 has 16 residues. Germline V gene lookup returns CDR1 KGHSH and CDR2 LQKENI. The full variable domain, its missing parts supplied by reference TRBV18 and TRBJ1-6, is NAGVMQNPRHLVRRRGQEARLRCSPMKGHSHVYWYRQLPEEGLKFMVYLQKENIIDESGMPKERFSAEFPKEGPSILRIQQVVRGDSAAYFCASSQHGTWNNSPLHFGNGTRLTVT.

This chain connects TRBV10-1 to TRBJ2-3. CDR3 length: 15 amino acids. Germline CDR1 WNHNN, CDR2 SYGVQD (reference sequence). The CDR3 sequence: CASSESTPAEDTQYF.

This chain connects TRBV20-1 to TRBJ1-5; TCRdb outputs TRBD1, but without DNA this stays unchecked. The CDR3 consists of 13 residues. Germline V CDR1 and CDR2: DFQATT, SNEGSKA (reference sequence). CDR3 sequence reads: CSATRDSNQPQHF.

V and J are TRBV7-9 and TRBJ2-3; TCRdb calls TRBD1, which cannot be checked without DNA. Germline CDR1 and CDR2: SEHNR and FQNEAQ (reference sequence). The CDR3 runs 16 residues. CDR3 protein: CASIQGVANPTDTQYF.

The chain uses TRBV5-1 and TRBJ2-7. The CDR3 runs to 13 residues. Germline CDR1 reads SGHRS; CDR2 reads YFSETQ. CDR3 in amino acids: CASSLPGLNEQYF.

The rearrangement links TRBV2 to TRBJ1-1; the D gene TCRdb calls, TRBD1, cannot be checked with no DNA. Germline V gene sequence: CDR1 SNHLY, CDR2 FYNNEI. The CDR3 has 14 amino acids. CDR3 residues: CASSVGQMNTEAFF.

The chain combines TRBV20-1 with TRBJ2-1; the D call of TRBD1 rests on TCRdb alone, since no DNA is present to check it. The CDR3 is 13 amino acids. The V gene's germline CDR1 is DFQATT and CDR2 SNEGSKA (reference sequence). The CDR3 reads CSVMVGVRNEQFF.

The CDR3 loop is CASSYLNVGGRTDTQYF. The V gene is TRBV6-5, the J gene TRBJ2-3; no DNA is available, so the TRBD1 call from TCRdb remains unchecked. The CDR3 is made up of 17 amino acids. Germline CDR1 is MNHEY and CDR2 is SVGAGI.

The rearrangement joins TRBV12-3 or TRBV12-4 to TRBJ1-6; TCRdb's D gene call, TRBD1, goes unchecked for lack of DNA. The CDR3 totals 16 residues. CDR3 region: CASSRSQGAFNSPLHF.

The chain links TRBV20-1 to TRBJ2-1; without DNA, the TCRdb call of TRBD1 cannot be checked. There are 13 residues in the CDR3. CDR1 and CDR2 (germline): DFQATT, SNEGSKA (reference sequence). The chain's CDR3 is CSAPLGGHNEQFF.

V usage is TRBV3-1 and J usage is TRBJ2-2; no DNA is available, so the TRBD2 call from TCRdb remains unchecked. Per germline, CDR1 LGHDT and CDR2 YNNKEL (reference sequence). CDR3 size: 19 residues. The CDR3 sequence: CASRRGLLAGGSNTGELFF.

This chain uses TRBV20-1 with TRBJ1-1; TCRdb proposes TRBD1, but this gene call is untestable without DNA. This CDR3 is 16 amino acids long. Germline V CDR1 and CDR2: DFQATT, SNEGSKA (reference sequence). CDR3 sequence: CSAYDRGSVADTEAFF.